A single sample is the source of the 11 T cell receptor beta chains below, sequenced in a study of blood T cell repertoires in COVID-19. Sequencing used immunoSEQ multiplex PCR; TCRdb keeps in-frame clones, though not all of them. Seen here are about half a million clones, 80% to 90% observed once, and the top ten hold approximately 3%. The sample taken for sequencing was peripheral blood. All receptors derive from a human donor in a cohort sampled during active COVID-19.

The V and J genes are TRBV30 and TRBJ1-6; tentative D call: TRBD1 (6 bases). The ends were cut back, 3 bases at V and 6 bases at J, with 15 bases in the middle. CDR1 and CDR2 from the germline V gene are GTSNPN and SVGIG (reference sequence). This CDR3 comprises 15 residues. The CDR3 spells CAWRVGGPLNSPLHF. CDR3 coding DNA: TGTGCCTGGAGGGTCGGGGGGCCCCTTAATTCACCCCTCCACTTT.

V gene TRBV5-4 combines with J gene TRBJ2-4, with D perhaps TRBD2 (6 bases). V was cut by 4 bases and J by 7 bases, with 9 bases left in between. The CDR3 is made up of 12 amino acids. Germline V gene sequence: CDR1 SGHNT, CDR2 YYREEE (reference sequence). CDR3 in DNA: TGTGCCAGCAGCCTCAGCGGGAACATTCAGTACTTC. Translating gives CASSLSGNIQYF.

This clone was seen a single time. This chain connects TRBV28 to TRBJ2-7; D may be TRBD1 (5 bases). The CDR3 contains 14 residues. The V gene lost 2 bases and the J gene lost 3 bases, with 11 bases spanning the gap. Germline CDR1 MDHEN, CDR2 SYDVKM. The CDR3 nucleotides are TGTGCCAGCAGTTTAAGGACATTCTACTACGAGCAGTACTTC. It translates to CASSLRTFYYEQYF. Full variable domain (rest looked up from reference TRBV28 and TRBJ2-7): DVKVTQSSRYLVKRTGEKVFLECVQDMDHENMFWYRQDPGLGLRLIYFSYDVKMKEKGDIPEGYSVSREKKERFSLILESASTNQTSMYLCASSLRTFYYEQYFGPGTRLTVT.

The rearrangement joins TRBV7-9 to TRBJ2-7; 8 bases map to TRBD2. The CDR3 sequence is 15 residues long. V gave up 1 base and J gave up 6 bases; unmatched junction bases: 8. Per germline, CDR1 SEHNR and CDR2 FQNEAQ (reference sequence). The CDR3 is CASSLDPGRASEQYF. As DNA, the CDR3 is TGTGCCAGCAGCTTAGATCCCGGGAGGGCCAGCGAGCAGTACTTC.

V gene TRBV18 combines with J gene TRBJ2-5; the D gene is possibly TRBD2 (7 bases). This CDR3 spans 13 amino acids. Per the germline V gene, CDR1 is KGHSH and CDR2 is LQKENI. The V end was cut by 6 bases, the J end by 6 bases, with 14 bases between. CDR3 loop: CASSSGGLKTQYF. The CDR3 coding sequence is TGTGCCAGCTCGTCCGGGGGGCTGAAGACCCAGTACTTC.

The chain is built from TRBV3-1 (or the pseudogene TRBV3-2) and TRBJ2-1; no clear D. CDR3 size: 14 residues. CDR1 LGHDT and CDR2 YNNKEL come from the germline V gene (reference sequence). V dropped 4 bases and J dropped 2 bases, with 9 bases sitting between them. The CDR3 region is CASSLLGAYNEQFF. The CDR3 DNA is TGTGCCAGCAGCCTTCTCGGTGCCTACAATGAGCAGTTCTTC.

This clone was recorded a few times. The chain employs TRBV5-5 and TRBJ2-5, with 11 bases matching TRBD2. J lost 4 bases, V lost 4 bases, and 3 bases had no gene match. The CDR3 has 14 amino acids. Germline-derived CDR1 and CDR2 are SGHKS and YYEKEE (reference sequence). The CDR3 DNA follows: TGTGCCAGCAGCGTAGCGGGAGGGCGAGAGACCCAGTACTTC. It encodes CASSVAGGRETQYF.

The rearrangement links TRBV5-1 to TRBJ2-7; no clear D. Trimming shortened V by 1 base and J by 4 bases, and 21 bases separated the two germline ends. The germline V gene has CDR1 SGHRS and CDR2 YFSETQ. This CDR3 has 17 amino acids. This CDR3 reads CASSLTPRGPLDYEQYF. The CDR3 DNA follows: TGCGCCAGCAGCTTGACTCCTCGAGGCCCTCTTGATTACGAGCAGTACTTC. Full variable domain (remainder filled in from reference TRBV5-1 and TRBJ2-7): KAGVTQTPRYLIKTRGQQVTLSCSPISGHRSVSWYQQTPGQGLQFLFEYFSETQRNKGNFPGRFSGRQFSNSRSEMNVSTLELGDSALYLCASSLTPRGPLDYEQYFGPGTRLTVT.

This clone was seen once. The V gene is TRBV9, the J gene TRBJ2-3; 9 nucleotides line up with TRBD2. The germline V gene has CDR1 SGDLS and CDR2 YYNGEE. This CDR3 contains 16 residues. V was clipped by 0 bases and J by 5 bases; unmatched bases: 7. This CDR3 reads CASSVGPSGRIDTQYF. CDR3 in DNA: TGTGCCAGCAGCGTAGGGCCCAGCGGGAGGATAGATACGCAGTATTTT.

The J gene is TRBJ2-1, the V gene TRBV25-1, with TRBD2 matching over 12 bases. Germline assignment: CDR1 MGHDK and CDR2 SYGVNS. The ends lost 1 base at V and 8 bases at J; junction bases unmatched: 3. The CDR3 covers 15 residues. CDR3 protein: CASSELTSGRHEQFF. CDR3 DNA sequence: TGTGCCAGCAGTGAATTAACTAGCGGGAGGCATGAGCAGTTCTTC.

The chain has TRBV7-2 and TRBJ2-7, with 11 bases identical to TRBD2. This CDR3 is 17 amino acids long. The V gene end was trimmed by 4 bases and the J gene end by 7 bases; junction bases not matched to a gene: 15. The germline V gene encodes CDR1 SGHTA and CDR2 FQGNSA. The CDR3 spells CASSYMVASGRQGEQYF. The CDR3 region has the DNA TGTGCCAGCAGCTATATGGTGGCTAGCGGGAGGCAAGGAGAGCAGTACTTC.